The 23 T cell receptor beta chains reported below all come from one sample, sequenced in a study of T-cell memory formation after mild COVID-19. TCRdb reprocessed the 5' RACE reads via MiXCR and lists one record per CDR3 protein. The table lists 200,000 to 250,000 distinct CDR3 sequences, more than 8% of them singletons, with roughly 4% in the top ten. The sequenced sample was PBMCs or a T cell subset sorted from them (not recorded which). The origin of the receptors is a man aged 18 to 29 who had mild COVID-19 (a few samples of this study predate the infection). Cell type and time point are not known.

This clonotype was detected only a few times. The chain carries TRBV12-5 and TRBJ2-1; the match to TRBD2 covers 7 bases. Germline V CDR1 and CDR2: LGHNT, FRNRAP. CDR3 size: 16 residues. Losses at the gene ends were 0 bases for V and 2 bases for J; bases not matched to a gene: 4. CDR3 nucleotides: TGTGCTAGTGGTTTGGTACAAAGCGGGGCCTACAATGAGCAGTTCTTC. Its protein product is CASGLVQSGAYNEQFF.

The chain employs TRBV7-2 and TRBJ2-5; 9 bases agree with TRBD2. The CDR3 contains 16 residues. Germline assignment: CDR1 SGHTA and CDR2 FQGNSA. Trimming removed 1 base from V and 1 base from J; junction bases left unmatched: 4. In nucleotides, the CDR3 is TGTGCCAGCAGCTTAGGGCGGGGGGGGCCCCAAGAGACCCAGTACTTC. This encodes CASSLGRGGPQETQYF.

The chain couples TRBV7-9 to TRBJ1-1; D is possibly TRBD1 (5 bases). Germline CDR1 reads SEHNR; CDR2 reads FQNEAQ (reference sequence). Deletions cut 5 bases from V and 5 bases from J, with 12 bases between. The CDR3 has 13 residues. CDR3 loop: CASSQQAGTEAFF. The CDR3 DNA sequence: TGTGCCAGCAGCCAACAGGCGGGGACTGAAGCTTTCTTT.

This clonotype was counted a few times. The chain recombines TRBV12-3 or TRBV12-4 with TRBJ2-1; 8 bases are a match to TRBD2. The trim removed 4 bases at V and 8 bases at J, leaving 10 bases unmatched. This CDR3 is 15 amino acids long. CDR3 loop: CASSSTSGYSHEQFF. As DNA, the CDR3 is TGTGCCAGCAGTTCAACTAGCGGTTACTCCCATGAGCAGTTCTTC.

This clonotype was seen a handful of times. The CDR3 sequence is CASSQDLAGGPSGANVLTF. Written as DNA, the CDR3 is TGTGCCAGCAGCCAAGATTTGGCGGGGGGGCCCTCTGGGGCCAACGTCCTGACTTTC. This chain joins TRBV4-2 and TRBJ2-6, with TRBD2 identical over 9 bases. This CDR3 spans 19 amino acids. Germline assignment: CDR1 LGHNA and CDR2 YNFKEQ. V lost 0 bases, J lost 0 bases, and 6 bases stayed unmatched.

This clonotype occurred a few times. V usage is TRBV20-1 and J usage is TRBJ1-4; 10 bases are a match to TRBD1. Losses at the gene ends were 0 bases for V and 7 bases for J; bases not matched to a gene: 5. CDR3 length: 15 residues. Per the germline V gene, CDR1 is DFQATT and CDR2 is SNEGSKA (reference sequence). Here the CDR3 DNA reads TGCAGTGCTAGAGACCCCGGACAGGGGGGTGAAAAACTGTTTTTT. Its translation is CSARDPGQGGEKLFF.

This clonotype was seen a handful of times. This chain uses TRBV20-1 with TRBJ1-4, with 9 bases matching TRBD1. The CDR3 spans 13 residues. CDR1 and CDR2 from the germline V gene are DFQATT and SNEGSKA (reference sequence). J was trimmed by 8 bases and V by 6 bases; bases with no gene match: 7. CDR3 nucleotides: TGCAGTGCAACGGGACAGGGTACGGAAAAACTGTTTTTT. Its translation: CSATGQGTEKLFF.

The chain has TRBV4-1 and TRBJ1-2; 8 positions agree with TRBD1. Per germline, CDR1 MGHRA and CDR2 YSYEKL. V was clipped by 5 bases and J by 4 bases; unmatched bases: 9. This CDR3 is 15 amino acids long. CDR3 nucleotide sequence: TGCGCCAGCAGCACCCGGACAGGGCTTTTCTATGGCTACACCTTC. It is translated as CASSTRTGLFYGYTF.

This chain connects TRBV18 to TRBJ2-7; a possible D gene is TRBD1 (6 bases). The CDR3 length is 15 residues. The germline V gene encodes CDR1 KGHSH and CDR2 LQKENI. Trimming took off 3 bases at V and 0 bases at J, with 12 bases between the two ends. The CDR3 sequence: CASSPRTASSYEQYV. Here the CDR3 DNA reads TGTGCCAGCTCACCCCGGACAGCGAGCTCCTACGAGCAGTACGTC.

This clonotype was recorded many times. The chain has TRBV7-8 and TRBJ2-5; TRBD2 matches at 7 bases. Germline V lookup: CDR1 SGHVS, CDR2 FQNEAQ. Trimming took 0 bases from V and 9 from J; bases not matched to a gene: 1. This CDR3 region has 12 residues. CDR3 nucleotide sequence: TGTGCCAGCAGCTTAGCCCGGGAGGCCCAGTACTTC. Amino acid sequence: CASSLAREAQYF. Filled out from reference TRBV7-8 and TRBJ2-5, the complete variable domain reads GAGVSQSPRYKVAKRGQDVALRCDPISGHVSLFWYQQALGQGPEFLTYFQNEAQLDKSGLPSDRFFAERPEGSVSTLKIQRTQQEDSAVYLCASSLAREAQYFGPGTRLLVL.

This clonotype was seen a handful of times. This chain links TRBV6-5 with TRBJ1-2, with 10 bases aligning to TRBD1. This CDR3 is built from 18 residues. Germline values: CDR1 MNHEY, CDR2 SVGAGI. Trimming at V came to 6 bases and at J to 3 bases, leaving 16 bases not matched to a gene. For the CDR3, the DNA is TGTGCCAGCAGCTTGACAGGGGGCGGCTCTCTGAGCCACTATGGCTACACCTTC. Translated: CASSLTGGGSLSHYGYTF.

CDR3 sequence reads: CASSLPGLYNEQFF. CDR3 coding DNA: TGTGCCAGCAGCTTGCCTGGACTATACAATGAGCAGTTCTTC. The chain combines TRBV5-4 with TRBJ2-1, with TRBD2 as a possible D gene (6 bases). The CDR3 is 14 amino acids. V shed 1 base and J shed 4 bases, with 9 bases lying between them. Germline CDR1 SGHNT, CDR2 YYREEE (reference sequence). Full variable domain (outside the CDR3, taken from reference TRBV5-4 and TRBJ2-1): ETGVTQSPTHLIKTRGQQVTLRCSSQSGHNTVSWYQQALGQGPQFIFQYYREEENGRGNFPPRFSGLQFPNYSSELNVNALELDDSALYLCASSLPGLYNEQFFGPGTRLTVL.

CDR3 coding DNA: TGTGCCAGCAGCACGCCAGATTACCACACAGATACGCAGTATTTT. Translation gives CASSTPDYHTDTQYF. This chain connects TRBV3-1 to TRBJ2-3, with D uncertain. With 5 bases removed from V and 2 bases from J, the gap between germline ends came to 14 bases. The germline gives CDR1 LGHDT, CDR2 YNNKEL (reference sequence). The CDR3 has 15 amino acids.

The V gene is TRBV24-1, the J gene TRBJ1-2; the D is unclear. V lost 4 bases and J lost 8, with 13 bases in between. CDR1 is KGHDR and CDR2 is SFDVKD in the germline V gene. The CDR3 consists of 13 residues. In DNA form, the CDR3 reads TGTGCCACCAGTGACATCGCGGGATACGGCTACACCTTC. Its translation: CATSDIAGYGYTF.

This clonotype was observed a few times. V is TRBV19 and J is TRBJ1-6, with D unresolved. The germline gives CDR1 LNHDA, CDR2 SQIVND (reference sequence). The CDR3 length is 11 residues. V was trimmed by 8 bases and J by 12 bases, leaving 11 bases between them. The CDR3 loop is CASGPTGPLHF. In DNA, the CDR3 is TGTGCCAGTGGGCCGACGGGACCCCTCCACTTT. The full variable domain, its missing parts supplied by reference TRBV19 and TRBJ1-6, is DGGITQSPKYLFRKEGQNVTLSCEQNLNHDAMYWYRQDPGQGLRLIYYSQIVNDFQKGDIAEGYSVSREKKESFPLTVTSAQKNPTAFYLCASGPTGPLHFGNGTRLTVT.

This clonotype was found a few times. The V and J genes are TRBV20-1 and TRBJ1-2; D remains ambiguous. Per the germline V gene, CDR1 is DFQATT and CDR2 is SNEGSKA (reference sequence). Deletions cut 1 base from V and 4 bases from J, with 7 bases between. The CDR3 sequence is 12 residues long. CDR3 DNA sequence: TGCAGTGCTAGAGGAGGGTTCTATGGCTACACCTTC. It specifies CSARGGFYGYTF.

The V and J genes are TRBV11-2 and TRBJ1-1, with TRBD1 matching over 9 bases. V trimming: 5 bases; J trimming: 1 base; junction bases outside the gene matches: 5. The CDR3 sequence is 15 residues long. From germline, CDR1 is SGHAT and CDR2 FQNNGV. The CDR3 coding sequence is TGTGCCAGCAGCCTGGGACAGGGAACGAACACTGAAGCTTTCTTT. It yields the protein CASSLGQGTNTEAFF. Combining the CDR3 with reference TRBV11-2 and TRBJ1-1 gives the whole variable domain EAGVAQSPRYKIIEKRQSVAFWCNPISGHATLYWYQQILGQGPKLLIQFQNNGVVDDSQLPKDRFSAERLKGVDSTLKIQPAKLEDSAVYLCASSLGQGTNTEAFFGQGTRLTVV.

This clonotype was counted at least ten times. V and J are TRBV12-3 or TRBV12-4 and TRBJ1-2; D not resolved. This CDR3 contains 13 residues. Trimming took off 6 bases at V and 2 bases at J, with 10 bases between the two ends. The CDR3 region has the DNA TGTGCCAGCAGCTCAGGCAACAACTATGGCTACACCTTC. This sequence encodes CASSSGNNYGYTF.

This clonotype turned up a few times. DNA of the CDR3: TGTGCCAGCAGTTTAACAGGGTCGAACACTGAAGCTTTCTTT. It is translated as CASSLTGSNTEAFF. The chain carries TRBV28 and TRBJ1-1, with D possibly matching TRBD1 (6 bases). V was cut by 2 bases and J by 1 base, with 8 bases left in between. This CDR3 has 14 residues. Germline V lookup: CDR1 MDHEN, CDR2 SYDVKM.

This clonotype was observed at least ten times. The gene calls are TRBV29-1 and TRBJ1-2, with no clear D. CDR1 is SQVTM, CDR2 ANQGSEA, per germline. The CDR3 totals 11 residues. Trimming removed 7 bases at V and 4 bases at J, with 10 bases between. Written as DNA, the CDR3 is TGCAGCGCCCCCACTGTCTATGGCTACACCTTC. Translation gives CSAPTVYGYTF.

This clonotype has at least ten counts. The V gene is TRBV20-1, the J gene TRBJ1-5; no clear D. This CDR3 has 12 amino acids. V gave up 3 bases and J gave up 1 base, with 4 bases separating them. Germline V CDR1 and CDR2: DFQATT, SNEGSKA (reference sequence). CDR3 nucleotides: TGCAGTGCTAGGGAGAGCAATCAGCCCCAGCATTTT. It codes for CSARESNQPQHF.

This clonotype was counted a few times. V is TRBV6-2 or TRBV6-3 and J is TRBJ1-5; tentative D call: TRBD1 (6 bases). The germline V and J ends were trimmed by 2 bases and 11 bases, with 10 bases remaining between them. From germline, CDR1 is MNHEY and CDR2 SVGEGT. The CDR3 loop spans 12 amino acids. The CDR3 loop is CASSYLEGAQHF. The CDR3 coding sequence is TGTGCCAGCAGTTACCTCGAGGGGGCCCAGCATTTT.

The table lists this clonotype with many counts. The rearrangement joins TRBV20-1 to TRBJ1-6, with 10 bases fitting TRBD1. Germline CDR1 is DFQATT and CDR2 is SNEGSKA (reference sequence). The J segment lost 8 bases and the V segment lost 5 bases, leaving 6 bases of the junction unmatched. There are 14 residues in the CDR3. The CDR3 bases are TGCAGTGCTCGACAGGGGGCGATAGATTCACCCCTCCACTTT. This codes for CSARQGAIDSPLHF.